This T cell receptor beta chain was obtained from a study of HIV-infected patients and healthy controls. Overall study findings and caveats: During therapy, HIV-associated CDR3s fell significantly in frequency, while CMV-associated CDR3s did not change significantly. Study cohorts differed slightly in age and sex, but this did not explain diversity differences. Compared with controls, mean Gini indices were significantly raised in HIV-infected repertoires, possibly indicating oligoclonality.

Reverse transcription used approximately 500 ng RNA and constant-region primers for alpha and beta. Separate chain-specific third strand synthesis with multiplexing indices produced the alpha and beta libraries. Each CDR3 protein is one row after TCRdb ran MiXCR on the 5' RACE reads. The repertoire consists of 8,000 to 10,000 distinct CDR3 sequences, with roughly 6.1% occurring once and the leading ten covering more than 6%. This clonotype has ten or more counts. Its antigen is currently unknown. CDR3 length equals 16 residues. V lost 6 bases, J lost 9 bases, and 12 bases stayed unmatched. Germline lookup yields CDR1 ENHRY and CDR2 SYGVKD. Whole blood was used without fractionation, so all unsorted peripheral T cells were included.

Sequenced: blood. The receptor was isolated from an adult in good health. The chain is built from TRBV10-3 and TRBJ2-1, with TRBD2 identical over 12 bases. The CDR3 region is CAISGHETSGGSEQFF. CDR3 sequence (DNA): TGTGCCATCAGCGGCCATGAGACTAGCGGGGGTAGTGAGCAGTTCTTC.